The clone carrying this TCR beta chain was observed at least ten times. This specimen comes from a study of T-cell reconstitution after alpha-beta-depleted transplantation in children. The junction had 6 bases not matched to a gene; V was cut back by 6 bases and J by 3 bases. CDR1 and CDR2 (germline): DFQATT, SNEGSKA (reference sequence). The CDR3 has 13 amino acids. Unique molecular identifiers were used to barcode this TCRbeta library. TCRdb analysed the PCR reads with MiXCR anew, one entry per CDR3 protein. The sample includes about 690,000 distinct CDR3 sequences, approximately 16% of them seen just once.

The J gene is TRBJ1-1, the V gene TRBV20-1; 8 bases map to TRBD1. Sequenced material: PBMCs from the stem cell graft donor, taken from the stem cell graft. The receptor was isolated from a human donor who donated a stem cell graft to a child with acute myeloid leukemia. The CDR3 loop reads CSAPDRVYTEAFF. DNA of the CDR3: TGCAGTGCACCGGACAGGGTCTACACTGAAGCTTTCTTT.